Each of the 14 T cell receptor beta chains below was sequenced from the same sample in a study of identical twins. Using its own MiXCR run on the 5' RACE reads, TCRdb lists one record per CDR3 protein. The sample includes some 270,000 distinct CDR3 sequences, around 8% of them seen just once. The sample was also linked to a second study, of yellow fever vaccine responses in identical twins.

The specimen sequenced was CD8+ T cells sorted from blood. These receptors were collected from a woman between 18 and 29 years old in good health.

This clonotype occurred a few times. CDR3 residues: CASSSTLYQYEQYF. The CDR3 DNA reads as TGTGCCAGCAGTTCTACTTTGTATCAGTACGAGCAGTACTTC. The chain uses TRBV28 and TRBJ2-7; D remains ambiguous. Germline assignment: CDR1 MDHEN and CDR2 SYDVKM. V was trimmed by 4 bases and J by 4 bases, leaving 14 bases between them. This CDR3 is built from 14 residues.

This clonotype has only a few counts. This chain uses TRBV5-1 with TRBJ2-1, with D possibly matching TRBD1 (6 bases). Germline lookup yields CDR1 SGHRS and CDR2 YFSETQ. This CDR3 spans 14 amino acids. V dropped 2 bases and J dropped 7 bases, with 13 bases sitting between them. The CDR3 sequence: CASSFNAGANEQFF. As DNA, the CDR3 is TGCGCCAGCAGCTTTAACGCAGGGGCAAATGAGCAGTTCTTC.

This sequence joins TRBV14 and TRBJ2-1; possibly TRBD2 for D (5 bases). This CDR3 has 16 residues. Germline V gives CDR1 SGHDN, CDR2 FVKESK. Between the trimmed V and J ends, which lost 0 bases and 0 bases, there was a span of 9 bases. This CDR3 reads CASSQDSVSSYNEQFF. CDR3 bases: TGTGCCAGCAGCCAAGATAGCGTGAGCTCCTACAATGAGCAGTTCTTC.

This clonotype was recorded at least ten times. The CDR3 sequence is CASSHKRDHSPYEQYF. As DNA, the CDR3 is TGTGCCAGCAGCCATAAGCGGGACCATTCCCCCTACGAGCAGTACTTC. This chain uses TRBV3-1 with TRBJ2-7, with 7 bases aligning to TRBD2. The V segment lost 3 bases and the J segment 2 bases; nucleotides outside the gene matches: 10. CDR1 and CDR2 (germline): LGHDT, YNNKEL (reference sequence). This CDR3 is built from 16 residues.

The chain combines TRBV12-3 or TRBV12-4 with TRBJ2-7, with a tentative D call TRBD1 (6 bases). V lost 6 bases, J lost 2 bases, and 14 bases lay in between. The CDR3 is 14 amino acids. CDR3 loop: CASSRRQDAYEQYF. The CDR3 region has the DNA TGTGCCAGCAGCCGCCGACAGGACGCCTACGAGCAGTACTTC.

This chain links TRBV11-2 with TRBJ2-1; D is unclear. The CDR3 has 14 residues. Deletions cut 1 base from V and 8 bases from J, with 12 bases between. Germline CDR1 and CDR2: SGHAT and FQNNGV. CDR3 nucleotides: TGTGCCAGCAGCTTAGTCGGTCTAGTCCATGAGCAGTTCTTC. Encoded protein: CASSLVGLVHEQFF.

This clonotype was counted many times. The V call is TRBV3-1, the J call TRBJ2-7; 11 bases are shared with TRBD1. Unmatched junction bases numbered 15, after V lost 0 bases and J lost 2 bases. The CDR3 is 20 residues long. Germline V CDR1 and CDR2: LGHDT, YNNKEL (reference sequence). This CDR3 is CASSQDCQAHWDRGTYEQYF. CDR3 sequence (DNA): TGTGCCAGCAGCCAAGATTGTCAAGCGCATTGGGACAGGGGGACCTACGAGCAGTACTTC.

CDR3 protein: CSARVGDVNTEAFF. Written as DNA, the CDR3 is TGCAGTGCTAGAGTCGGGGACGTGAACACTGAAGCTTTCTTT. This chain joins TRBV20-1 and TRBJ1-1; perhaps TRBD1 as D (5 bases). The V end lost 1 base, the J end lost 0 bases, and 9 bases lay between the germline ends. The germline V gene has CDR1 DFQATT and CDR2 SNEGSKA (reference sequence). The CDR3 loop spans 14 amino acids.

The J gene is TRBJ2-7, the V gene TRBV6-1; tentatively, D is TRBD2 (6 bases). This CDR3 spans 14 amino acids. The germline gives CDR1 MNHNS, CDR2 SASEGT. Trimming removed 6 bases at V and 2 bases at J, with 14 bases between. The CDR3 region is CASRDVGLTYEQYF. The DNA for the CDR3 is TGTGCCAGCAGGGACGTTGGACTAACCTACGAGCAGTACTTC.

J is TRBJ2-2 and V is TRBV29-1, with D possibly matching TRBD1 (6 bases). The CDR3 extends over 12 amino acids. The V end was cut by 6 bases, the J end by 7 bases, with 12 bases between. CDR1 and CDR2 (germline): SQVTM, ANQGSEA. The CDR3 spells CSVNQDSGELFF. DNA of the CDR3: TGCAGCGTGAATCAGGACAGCGGGGAGCTGTTTTTT.

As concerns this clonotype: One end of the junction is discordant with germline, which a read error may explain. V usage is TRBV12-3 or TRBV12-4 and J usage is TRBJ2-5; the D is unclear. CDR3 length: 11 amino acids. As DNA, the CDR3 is TGTGCCAGCAGCTTAGACTTGGATCAGTACTTC. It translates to CASSLDLDQYF.

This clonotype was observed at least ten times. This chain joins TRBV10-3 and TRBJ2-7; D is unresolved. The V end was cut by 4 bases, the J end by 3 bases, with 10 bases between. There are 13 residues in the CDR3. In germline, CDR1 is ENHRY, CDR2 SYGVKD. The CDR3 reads CAISGELDYEQYF. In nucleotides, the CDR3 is TGTGCCATCAGTGGAGAGCTTGACTACGAGCAGTACTTC.

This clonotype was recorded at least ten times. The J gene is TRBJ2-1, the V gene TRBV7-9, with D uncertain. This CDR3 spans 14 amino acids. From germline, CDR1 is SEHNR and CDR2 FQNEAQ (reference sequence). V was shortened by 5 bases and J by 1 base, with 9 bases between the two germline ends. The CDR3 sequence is CASSPAGSYNEQFF. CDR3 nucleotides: TGTGCCAGCAGCCCTGCTGGTTCCTACAATGAGCAGTTCTTC.

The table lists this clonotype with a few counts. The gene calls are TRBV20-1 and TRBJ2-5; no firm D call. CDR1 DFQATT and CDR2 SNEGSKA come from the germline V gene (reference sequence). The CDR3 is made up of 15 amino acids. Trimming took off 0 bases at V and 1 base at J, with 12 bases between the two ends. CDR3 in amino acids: CSARDISASQETQYF. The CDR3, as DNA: TGCAGTGCTAGAGATATCTCAGCGAGCCAAGAGACCCAGTACTTC.